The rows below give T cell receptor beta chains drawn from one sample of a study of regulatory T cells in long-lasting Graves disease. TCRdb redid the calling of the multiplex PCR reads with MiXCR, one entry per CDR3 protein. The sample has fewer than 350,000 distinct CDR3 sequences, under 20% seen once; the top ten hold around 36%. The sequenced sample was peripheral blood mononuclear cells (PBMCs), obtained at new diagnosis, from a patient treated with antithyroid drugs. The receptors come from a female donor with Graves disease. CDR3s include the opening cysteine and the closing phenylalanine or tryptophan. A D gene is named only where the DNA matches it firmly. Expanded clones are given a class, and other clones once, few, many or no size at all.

DNA: TGTGCCATCAGTGGGAGGCACACAGGGGTAAACGAGCAGTACTTC; CDR3: CAISGRHTGVNEQYF; J: TRBJ2-7; D: NA; size: NA; V: TRBV6-1
DNA: TGCAGCGTCCAATTCGGAGTCTACGAGCAGTACTTC; CDR3: CSVQFGVYEQYF; J: TRBJ2-7; D: NA; size: few; V: TRBV29-1
DNA: TGTGCCAGTAGACGAGGGGATCTGAACACTGAAGCTTTCTTT; CDR3: CASRRGDLNTEAFF; J: TRBJ1-1; D: NA; size: NA; V: TRBV19
DNA: TGTGCCAGCCGCAGGGGGGTCACTGAAGCTTTCTTT; CDR3: CASRRGVTEAFF; J: TRBJ1-1; D: TRBD1; size: many; V: TRBV28
DNA: TGTGCCAGTAGTTGGGCAGGAGGCGCGATCCCCTACGAGCAGTACTTC; CDR3: CASSWAGGAIPYEQYF; J: TRBJ2-7; D: NA; size: many; V: TRBV19
DNA: TGTGCCAGCAGCTTTAATGTAGCGGACGAGCAGTACTTC; CDR3: CASSFNVADEQYF; J: TRBJ2-7; D: NA; size: few; V: TRBV11-2
DNA: TGCAGTGCTCAGACAGGGGGCACAGAAAAACTGTTTTTT; CDR3: CSAQTGGTEKLFF; J: TRBJ1-4; D: TRBD1; size: many; V: TRBV20-1
DNA: TGTGCCAGCAGTTTTGGGAGGGGCAGGCAGCCCCAGCATTTT; CDR3: CASSFGRGRQPQHF; J: TRBJ1-5; D: NA; size: NA; V: TRBV12-3/TRBV12-4
DNA: TGTGCCAGCAGACGGGGGAATCAGCCCCAGCATTTT; CDR3: CASRRGNQPQHF; J: TRBJ1-5; D: NA; size: NA; V: TRBV2
DNA: TGTGCCAGCAGTAAAGGGGGGGCAAGAGGGTCCTACGAGCAGTACTTC; CDR3: CASSKGGARGSYEQYF; J: TRBJ2-7; D: NA; size: many; V: TRBV27
DNA: TGTGCCAGTAGTATGATGCGTTTGGGCGGGGAGGGGTCCAATCAGCCCCAGCATTTT; CDR3: CASSMMRLGGEGSNQPQHF; J: TRBJ1-5; D: NA; size: NA; V: TRBV19
DNA: TGTGCCAGCAGTGAAGCGCGAGGGGTCGGTGAGCAGTTCTTC; CDR3: CASSEARGVGEQFF; J: TRBJ2-1; D: NA; size: many; V: TRBV6-1
DNA: TGTGCCAGCAGTGAATATTCCGCGGGAGTCTTGCAAGATACGCAGTATTTT; CDR3: CASSEYSAGVLQDTQYF; J: TRBJ2-3; D: TRBD2; size: many; V: TRBV25-1
DNA: TGTGCCTGGAGCTTTAAGGGGCGTGAAGCTTTCTTT; CDR3: CAWSFKGREAFF; J: TRBJ1-1; D: NA; size: NA; V: TRBV30
DNA: TGTGCCAGCAGTTCCTCCGGGACAGGGGGCGGCACAGATACGCAGTATTTT; CDR3: CASSSSGTGGGTDTQYF; J: TRBJ2-3; D: TRBD1; size: many; V: TRBV28
DNA: TGTGCCACCAGGGAGGGGGGCGCAGATACGCAGTATTTT; CDR3: CATREGGADTQYF; J: TRBJ2-3; D: NA; size: NA; V: TRBV19
DNA: TGTGCCACCAGTGATTACAGGGCCGACTATGGCTACACCTTC; CDR3: CATSDYRADYGYTF; J: TRBJ1-2; D: NA; size: many; V: TRBV24-1